This T cell receptor (beta chain) was sequenced during a study of blood T cells in healthy people across ages (dated by TCRdb to about 2015). With regard to the full study: Template switching captured roughly one uniquely barcoded TCR beta cDNA molecule per two T cells in model experiments. The study measured age-related changes in TCR beta repertoire diversity using deep sequencing normalized with unique cDNA molecular identifiers. The donors were divided into four age groups: young (average about 15 years), middle-aged (about 41), aged (approximately 64) and long-lived (about 84). To avoid experimental bias, donors of different ages were spread randomly across the sequencing lanes. Two additional independent replicas of 1 million unique cDNA reads from the same blood draw were analyzed for two donors (one aged 18 to 30 and one aged 80 or older). Overall study results and their limits: Total diversity estimates from one million sequenced T cells were considered lower bounds and underestimates. Conclusive comparison of naive and antigen-experienced compartments was prevented by the profiling of bulk unsorted PBMCs. Compared with the aged group, the long-lived group had more naive CD4+ T cells, fewer expanded clones and increased TCR diversity, a pattern suggesting age selection. Observed TCR beta diversity correlated strongly with the percentage of naive T cells measured by flow cytometry. Because donor CMV infection status was unknown, age-related changes in expanded clonotypes were potentially confounded. As age increased, observed TCR beta diversity per million T cells dropped in a roughly linear way, and a significant reduction was already evident by age 40.

The library was generated by 5' RACE. Sequencer: Illumina HiSeq 2500. A second PCR of roughly 6 to 11 cycles was performed with a sample-barcoded 5' primer and a J-beta primer mix. A unique molecular identifier was introduced onto each TCR beta cDNA molecule by a template-switch 5' adaptor carrying 12 random nucleotides. At least 3 million CDR3-containing paired-end reads were obtained from each sample. The Mint cDNA synthesis kit, primed by a TRBC-specific oligonucleotide, was used to synthesize first-strand cDNA from all RNA. Following uracil-DNA glycosylase treatment, all cDNA underwent a first 18-cycle PCR with the universal primers M1SS and BC2_uni_R. On the study's bioinformatics: For normalization, 1 million high-quality reads were randomly selected from each sample, with every read carrying a distinct molecular identifier. Instead of being binned into consensus sequences, reads that shared molecular identifiers were thrown out. MiTCR, with a Q25 quality threshold and the strictest error-elimination algorithm, was used for CDR3 identification, clonotype clustering and error correction. Lower-bound total TCR beta diversity was estimated with a nonparametric unseen species model using Euler transformation. The public sequencing data were trimmed at Q25 with fastp and processed into clonotypes with MiXCR by TCRdb, which kept only in-frame beta chains. Here each entry gathers all rows of one CDR3 protein and keeps the most common genes and DNA. These V and J calls are TCRdb output, not the study's own analysis. The sample profile shows 600,000 or so distinct CDR3 sequences; more than 20% of them were found once. Approximately 3.6% of the sample comes from the top ten.

A word on this clonotype: Its target antigen remains unknown. No base qualities exist here, and no much larger clone lies one base off it.

Systemically healthy Caucasian individuals from Russia, about 38 in total and aged 6 to 90 years, were included as donors. Each donor gave roughly 9.5 milliliters of peripheral blood, collected into EDTA-treated Vacutainer tubes. PBMCs were isolated by Ficoll-Paque density-gradient centrifugation, with at least 6 million obtained per sample. Trizol reagent was used to extract total RNA from the PBMCs, yielding at least 6 micrograms per sample. For every donor, an aliquot of PBMCs went through flow cytometry to measure the percentages of naive CD45RAhigh/CD27high T cells. This TCR was recovered from a man in his 70s in good health. Sequencing was performed on blood.

In nucleotide form, the sequence is TGTGCCAGCAGCTACCAGGGTTCAAGACTGTTTTTT. It encodes CASSYQGSRLFF. This receptor chain uses TRBV27 and TRBJ1-4, with TRBD1 tentatively as D gene (5 bases match). The junction carries 15 bases between V and J, which are trimmed by 6 bases and 13 bases respectively. The germline V gene encodes CDR1 MNHEY and CDR2 SMNVEV (reference sequence). The CDR3 sequence holds 12 residues, the cysteine and phenylalanine included. Just CDR3 DNA is preserved here, 36 bases in frame from base 1.